The T cell receptor beta chain described here comes from a study of human T cells and chemical hapten exposure. Study-wide points: DPC sensitization left the count of TCRs above 1 in 1000 unchanged.

As the library was built, unique molecular identifiers were attached to individual cDNA molecules. Original methodology: A typical sample had 93,000 or so TCRs, with roughly 20,000 to 700,000 overall. TCRdb used MiXCR to reprocess the RACE reads, holding one entry per CDR3 protein. What appears here as the V and J calls and clone size reflects TCRdb's work, not the paper's. The sample carries 65,000 or so distinct CDR3 sequences, approximately 6.1% recorded once. Looked up from germline, CDR1 is DFQATT and CDR2 is SNEGSKA (reference sequence). CDR3 length: 16 residues. Deletions cut 6 bases from V and 7 bases from J, with 27 bases between. Time point indicated: healthy volunteer bleed at 6 weeks. Blood, whole and unfractionated, served as the source for total RNA extraction. The table lists this clonotype with many counts. Its antigen is unidentified.

The J gene is TRBJ2-5, the V gene TRBV20-1, with D possibly matching TRBD2 (5 bases). The sample consisted of whole blood. This receptor was obtained from a female donor in good health. Some clones in this sample may be carry-over from other donors' samples. CDR3 coding DNA: TGCAGTGCGAATCGCGTTTCAAGTGCAGGACTGGGGACCCAGTACTTC. It encodes CSANRVSSAGLGTQYF.